The sequence of this TCR beta chain was determined in a study of CD8 T cells in ankylosing spondylitis. Study-wide findings and caveats: Enrichment of disease-linked clones was reportedly significant in matched ankylosing spondylitis synovial fluid.

Germline loops: CDR1 SGDLS, CDR2 YYNGEE. The CDR3 contains 15 residues. The germline V and J ends were trimmed by 0 bases and 0 bases, with 6 bases remaining between them. This clonotype was detected many times. What it binds is unknown. TCRdb fed the 5' RACE reads into MiXCR, producing one record per CDR3 protein. The repertoire holds about 42,000 distinct CDR3 sequences, roughly 2.5% seen once, with approximately 4.4% in the top ten. The chain employs TRBV9 and TRBJ1-4; the D is unclear. The origin of this receptor is a male donor with ankylosing spondylitis or in good health (not recorded which). Sequenced sample: blood, either unsorted or a sorted T cell fraction (not recorded which). The CDR3 nucleotides read TGTGCCAGCAGCGTAGGGTGGGCAACTAATGAAAAACTGTTTTTT. The encoded protein is CASSVGWATNEKLFF.